This is a list of T cell receptor beta chains from one sample in a study of cytomegalovirus exposure and HLA in healthy donors. The assay was immunoSEQ multiplex PCR, and TCRdb's table has in-frame clones only and misses some. This sample carries 130,000 or so clones, 81% of them seen once, and the ten largest clones take less than 2%. Sequenced: PBMCs. These receptors were taken from a man aged 35-49 years in good health and CMV-seronegative. Each CDR3 is given with its conserved first and last residue. A row's size may be missing; if present it is once, few, many or a size class.

J gene: TRBJ2-5; V gene: TRBV27; clone size: NA; CDR3 protein: CASSPAQGKETQYF
J gene: TRBJ1-1; V gene: TRBV28; clone size: NA; CDR3 protein: CASRPGTASFFLNTEAFF
J gene: TRBJ2-3; V gene: TRBV7-2; clone size: NA; CDR3 protein: CASSLALSRGIRTDTQYF
J gene: TRBJ2-7; V gene: TRBV19; clone size: NA; CDR3 protein: CASSIEASSGYEQYF
J gene: TRBJ2-1; V gene: TRBV9; clone size: few; CDR3 protein: CASSRSGSVDNEQFF
J gene: TRBJ2-7; V gene: TRBV7-9; clone size: NA; CDR3 protein: CASSDPGQSSSYEQYF
J gene: TRBJ2-2; V gene: TRBV10-1; clone size: NA; CDR3 protein: CASSELAGGPRNTGELFF
J gene: TRBJ2-5; V gene: TRBV6-5; clone size: NA; CDR3 protein: CASSYGTEGTGETQYF
J gene: TRBJ2-7; V gene: TRBV14; clone size: NA; CDR3 protein: CASSQSWGTGYEQYF
J gene: TRBJ2-1; V gene: TRBV10-2; clone size: NA; CDR3 protein: CASGLRRGSSYNEQFF
J gene: TRBJ2-7; V gene: TRBV6-5; clone size: NA; CDR3 protein: CASSSSGTSSYEQYF
J gene: TRBJ1-2; V gene: TRBV30; clone size: NA; CDR3 protein: CAWSDSVGYTF
J gene: TRBJ1-3; V gene: TRBV4-1; clone size: NA; CDR3 protein: CASSQGQDISGNTIYF
J gene: TRBJ2-3; V gene: TRBV10-3; clone size: NA; CDR3 protein: CAISTGQLTDTQYF
J gene: TRBJ2-5; V gene: TRBV5-5; clone size: NA; CDR3 protein: CASSFFAGGPQETQYF
J gene: TRBJ1-1; V gene: TRBV2; clone size: NA; CDR3 protein: CASSRLVSTEAFF
J gene: TRBJ1-3; V gene: TRBV28; clone size: few; CDR3 protein: CASSLIGGQGGNTIYF
J gene: TRBJ2-5; V gene: TRBV27; clone size: once; CDR3 protein: CASSLRVRGTLQETQYF
J gene: TRBJ2-7; V gene: TRBV5-6; clone size: NA; CDR3 protein: CASSSGQYSYEQYF
J gene: TRBJ2-7; V gene: TRBV28; clone size: few; CDR3 protein: CASSTPGTGAHEQYF
J gene: TRBJ1-1; V gene: TRBV9; clone size: NA; CDR3 protein: CASSVQVANTEAFF
J gene: NA; V gene: TRBV6-5; clone size: few; CDR3 protein: CASSPGNGNYEQYF
J gene: TRBJ1-4; V gene: TRBV19; clone size: once; CDR3 protein: CASSIGTGQGFEKLFF
J gene: TRBJ2-3; V gene: TRBV18; clone size: NA; CDR3 protein: CASSPRLAGAPNTQYF
J gene: TRBJ2-3; V gene: TRBV2; clone size: NA; CDR3 protein: CASWGRGRPTDTQYF
J gene: TRBJ2-3; V gene: TRBV5-1; clone size: NA; CDR3 protein: CASSTGGTDTQYF
J gene: TRBJ1-5; V gene: TRBV18; clone size: NA; CDR3 protein: CASSPPRERNQPQHF
J gene: TRBJ1-1; V gene: TRBV19; clone size: NA; CDR3 protein: CASQRAGQGGTEAFF
J gene: TRBJ2-1; V gene: TRBV4-1; clone size: NA; CDR3 protein: CASSQAGTEYNEQFF
J gene: TRBJ1-5; V gene: TRBV7-9; clone size: NA; CDR3 protein: CASGTVNQPQHF
J gene: TRBJ1-2; V gene: TRBV7-7; clone size: once; CDR3 protein: CASSLAPDREDYGYTF